These 16 T cell receptor beta chains were all obtained from the same sample, sequenced in a study of shared clonotypes between healthy human individuals. Clones were sequenced by immunoSEQ multiplex PCR, and TCRdb holds only the in-frame ones, with some missing. The sample lists about 490,000 clones; 81% were seen once. Sequenced sample: PBMCs. These receptors originate from a woman in her thirties or forties in good health. Some clones in this sample may be carry-over from other donors' samples.

The rearrangement uses TRBV7-3 and TRBJ2-5, with 9 bases matching TRBD1. The germline V gene encodes CDR1 SGHTA and CDR2 FQGTGA. V lost 5 bases to trimming and J lost 5 bases; unmatched junction nucleotides: 6. The CDR3 is 14 amino acids. The CDR3, as DNA: TGTGCCAGCAGCCAGACAGGGGGAAGCGAGACCCAGTACTTC. This translates into CASSQTGGSETQYF.

This sequence joins TRBV30 and TRBJ2-7, with 7 bases lining up with TRBD2. The CDR3 spans 15 residues. Germline V gene sequence: CDR1 GTSNPN, CDR2 SVGIG (reference sequence). Germline trimming cut 0 bases from V and 7 bases from J; bases unmatched to any gene: 12. CDR3: CAWSVSGRAWGEQYF. CDR3 DNA sequence: TGTGCCTGGAGTGTAAGTGGGAGGGCCTGGGGGGAGCAGTACTTC. Supplemented by reference TRBV30 and TRBJ2-7, the full variable domain reads SQTIHQWPATLVQPVGSPLSLECTVEGTSNPNLYWYRQAAGRGLQLLFYSVGIGQISSEVPQNLSASRPQDRQFILSSKKLLLSDSGFYLCAWSVSGRAWGEQYFGPGTRLTVT.

The chain has TRBV27 and TRBJ2-6, with D uncertain. Germline values: CDR1 MNHEY, CDR2 SMNVEV (reference sequence). The CDR3 spans 14 residues. The germline V and J ends were trimmed by 4 bases and 0 bases, with 4 bases remaining between them. CDR3 protein: CASSSFSGANVLTF. Here the CDR3 DNA reads TGTGCCAGCAGTTCATTCTCTGGGGCCAACGTCCTGACTTTC.

The chain couples TRBV11-2 to TRBJ1-1; D might be TRBD1 (5 bases). The ends were cut back, 5 bases at V and 2 bases at J, with 15 bases in the middle. There are 15 residues in the CDR3. Germline V gene lookup returns CDR1 SGHAT and CDR2 FQNNGV. This chain's CDR3 is CASSLRGTLNTEAFF. The CDR3 nucleotides read TGTGCCAGCAGCCTCCGCGGGACCCTAAACACTGAAGCTTTCTTT. Drawing the rest from reference TRBV11-2 and TRBJ1-1, the complete variable domain is EAGVAQSPRYKIIEKRQSVAFWCNPISGHATLYWYQQILGQGPKLLIQFQNNGVVDDSQLPKDRFSAERLKGVDSTLKIQPAKLEDSAVYLCASSLRGTLNTEAFFGQGTRLTVV.

This chain uses TRBV30 with TRBJ1-1; D call uncertain. The CDR3 totals 14 residues. Trimming pared 2 bases from V and 4 bases from J, leaving 14 bases between. The V gene's germline CDR1 is GTSNPN and CDR2 SVGIG (reference sequence). CDR3 DNA: TGTGCCTGGAGTCCGCGGACCAAATCCACTGAAGCTTTCTTT. As protein: CAWSPRTKSTEAFF.

The sample holds a few counts of this clone. The same CDR3 also results from other DNA sequences found in this sample. The chain recombines TRBV9 with TRBJ1-1; 12 nucleotides match TRBD1. The length of the CDR3 is 15 residues. V trimming: 3 bases; J trimming: 5 bases; junction bases outside the gene matches: 5. Germline V lookup: CDR1 SGDLS, CDR2 YYNGEE. For the CDR3, the DNA is TGTGCCAGCAGCGGAGGGACAGGGGGCCGGACTGAAGCTTTCTTT. Translated: CASSGGTGGRTEAFF.

V gene TRBV27 combines with J gene TRBJ2-5; a weak D match, TRBD1 (6 bases). Trimming pared 5 bases from V and 2 bases from J, leaving 12 bases between. Germline V gene sequence: CDR1 MNHEY, CDR2 SMNVEV (reference sequence). The CDR3 contains 14 residues. The CDR3 DNA sequence: TGTGCCAGCAGTAGCCTCGGACAGCAAGAGACCCAGTACTTC. This gives the protein CASSSLGQQETQYF.

This chain joins TRBV4-3 and TRBJ2-5; possible D gene TRBD2, 6 bases. Germline V lookup: CDR1 LGHNA, CDR2 YSLEER. The CDR3 covers 15 residues. Trimming took off 4 bases at V and 0 bases at J, with 12 bases between the two ends. CDR3 sequence: CASSRTIFYQETQYF. In DNA, the CDR3 is TGCGCCAGCAGCCGGACTATCTTTTACCAAGAGACCCAGTACTTC.

This clone was observed a handful of times. This chain connects TRBV27 to TRBJ2-7; D is unclear. Trimming removed 0 bases at V and 1 base at J, with 13 bases between. CDR1 MNHEY and CDR2 SMNVEV come from the germline V gene (reference sequence). The CDR3 is 16 amino acids. The CDR3 nucleotides read TGTGCCAGCAGTTTATCGGTTGGGCTCAGTTCCTACGAGCAGTACTTC. Protein: CASSLSVGLSSYEQYF.

This rearrangement joins TRBV7-9 to TRBJ2-5; D unclear. The germline V and J ends were trimmed by 5 bases and 5 bases, with 15 bases remaining between them. The CDR3 sequence is 14 residues long. Germline-derived CDR1 and CDR2 are SEHNR and FQNEAQ (reference sequence). The CDR3 loop is CASSARQNAETQYF. The CDR3 DNA follows: TGTGCCAGCAGCGCCCGTCAAAATGCGGAGACCCAGTACTTC. Together with reference TRBV7-9 and TRBJ2-5, the CDR3 gives the full variable domain: DTGVSQNPRHKITKRGQNVTFRCDPISEHNRLYWYRQTLGQGPEFLTYFQNEAQLEKSRLLSDRFSAERPKGSFSTLEIQRTEQGDSAMYLCASSARQNAETQYFGPGTRLLVL.

The V and J genes are TRBV5-8 and TRBJ1-5; unclear D gene. Germline V gives CDR1 SGHTS, CDR2 YDEGEE. V was shortened by 4 bases and J by 6 bases, with 8 bases between the two germline ends. This CDR3 has 12 amino acids. This CDR3 reads CASSRDGQPQHF. CDR3 in DNA: TGTGCCAGCAGCCGTGACGGTCAGCCCCAGCATTTT.

V gene TRBV11-1 combines with J gene TRBJ2-3; D remains unclear. The CDR3 is 13 amino acids. Trimming cost V 5 bases and J 4 bases, with 10 bases left between them. Germline values: CDR1 SGHAT, CDR2 FQDESV (reference sequence). This CDR3 reads CASSLLLADTQYF. CDR3 nucleotides: TGTGCCAGCAGCCTACTCCTCGCAGATACGCAGTATTTT.

In regard to this clone: This likely stems from a read error, as it lies one base from a far larger clone. This rearrangement joins TRBV11-2 to TRBJ2-7, with 9 nucleotides matching TRBD1. From germline, CDR1 is SGHAT and CDR2 FQNNGV. The CDR3 is made up of 14 amino acids. V lost 5 bases and J lost 9; bases outside the gene matches: 11. CDR3 DNA sequence: TGTGCCAGCAGCCTCAGGACAGGGGACGGCGGGCAGTACTTC. Encoded protein: CASSLRTGDGGQYF.

On this clone itself: A far larger clone is one nucleotide away, so this likely arose from a read error. The chain uses TRBV27 and TRBJ1-1, with a possible D match to TRBD1 (6 bases). The germline V gene has CDR1 MNHEY and CDR2 SMNVEV (reference sequence). The CDR3 has 15 residues. The germline V and J ends were trimmed by 5 bases and 4 bases, with 17 bases remaining between them. The CDR3 nucleotides are TGTGCCAGCAGTGTAGACAGGTGGATGAGCACTGAAGCTTTCTTT. It yields the protein CASSVDRWMSTEAFF.

At least ten counts were recorded for this clone. V usage is TRBV9 and J usage is TRBJ2-5; D ambiguous. The length of the CDR3 is 14 residues. Germline V gene lookup returns CDR1 SGDLS and CDR2 YYNGEE. V gave up 4 bases and J gave up 1 base, with 11 bases separating them. The DNA for the CDR3 is TGTGCCAGCAGCCCCCAAGGGATCCAAGAGACCCAGTACTTC. This translates into CASSPQGIQETQYF.

This clone was detected once. The genes are TRBV14 and TRBJ1-3; D might be TRBD1 (6 bases). Germline V gives CDR1 SGHDN, CDR2 FVKESK. V was clipped by 5 bases and J by 0 bases, with 14 bases between them. The CDR3 has 16 residues. DNA for the CDR3: TGTGCCAGCAGCGCTAGACAGGTTCGCTCTGGAAACACCATATATTTT. It yields the protein CASSARQVRSGNTIYF.